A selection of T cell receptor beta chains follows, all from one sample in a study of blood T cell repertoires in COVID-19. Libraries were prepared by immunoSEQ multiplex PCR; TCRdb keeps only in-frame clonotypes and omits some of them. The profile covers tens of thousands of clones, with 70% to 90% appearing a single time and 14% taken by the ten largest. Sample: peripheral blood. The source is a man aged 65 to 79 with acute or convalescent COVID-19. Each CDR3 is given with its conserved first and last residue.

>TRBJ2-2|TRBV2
CASSLRQAGELFF
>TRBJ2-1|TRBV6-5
CASSYSGGGHEQFF
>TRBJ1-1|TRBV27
CASKVYLNTEAFF
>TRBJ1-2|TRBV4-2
CASSPQGYGYTF
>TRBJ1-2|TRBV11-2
CASSLTGTGVYGYTF
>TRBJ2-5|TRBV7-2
CASSFSGAGETQYF
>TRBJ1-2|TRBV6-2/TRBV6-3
CASSYSPNYGYTF
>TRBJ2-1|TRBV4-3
CASSHLGPGDNEQFF
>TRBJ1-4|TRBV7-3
CASSINAGRKLFF
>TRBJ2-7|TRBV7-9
CASSLARGERYEQYF
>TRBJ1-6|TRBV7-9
CASSPETGEDSPLHF
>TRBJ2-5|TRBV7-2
CASSARQGVRGETQYF
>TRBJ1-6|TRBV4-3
CASSFTGYNSPLHF
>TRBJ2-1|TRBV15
CATSGGQPNTYNEQFF
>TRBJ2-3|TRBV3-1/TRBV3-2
CASSQSSAGVLPSTDTQYF
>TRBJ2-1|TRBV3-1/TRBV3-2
CASSQQRGLYNEQFF
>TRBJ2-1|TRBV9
CASSVGLAGGGNEQFF
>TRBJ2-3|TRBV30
CAWRAKPSQQGALTDTQYF
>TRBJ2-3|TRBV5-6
CASSLSWSADTQYF
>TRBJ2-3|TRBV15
CATSRDGSGGSTDTQYF
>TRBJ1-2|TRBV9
CASSPTTNYGYTF
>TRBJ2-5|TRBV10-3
CAISLRYGETQYF
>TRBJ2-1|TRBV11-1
CASSLERGMSYNEQFF
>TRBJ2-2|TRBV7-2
CASSSSQGRTGELFF
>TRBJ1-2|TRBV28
CASRPPQGFNGYTF
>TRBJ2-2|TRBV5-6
CASSSRAQGGLTGELFF
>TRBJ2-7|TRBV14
CASSITRAEQYF
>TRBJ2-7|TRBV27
CASSVRQAYEQYF
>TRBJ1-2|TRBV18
CASSPEGAIYGYTF
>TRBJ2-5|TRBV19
CASSMGVTSGQETQYF
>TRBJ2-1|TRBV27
CASSLSRDRYNEQFF
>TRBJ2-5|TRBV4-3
CASSQRGGGSETQYF
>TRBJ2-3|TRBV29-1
CSVTKGGGARDTQYF